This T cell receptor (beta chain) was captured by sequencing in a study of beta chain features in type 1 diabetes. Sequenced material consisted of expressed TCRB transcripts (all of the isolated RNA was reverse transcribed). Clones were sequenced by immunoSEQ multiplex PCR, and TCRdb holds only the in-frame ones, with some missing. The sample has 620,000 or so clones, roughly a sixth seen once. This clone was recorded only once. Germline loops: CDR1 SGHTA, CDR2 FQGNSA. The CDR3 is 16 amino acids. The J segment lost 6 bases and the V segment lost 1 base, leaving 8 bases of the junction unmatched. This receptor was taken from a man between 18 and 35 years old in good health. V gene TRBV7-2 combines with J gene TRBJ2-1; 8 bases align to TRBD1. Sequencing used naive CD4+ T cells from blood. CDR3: CASSLVGRGRFNEQFF. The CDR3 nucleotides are TGTGCCAGCAGCTTAGTGGGCAGGGGGCGGTTCAATGAGCAGTTCTTC.